This T cell receptor (beta chain) was obtained from a study of blood T cell dynamics during melanoma immunotherapy. Study at large: First-line therapy was either pembrolizumab or nivolumab with ipilimumab for metastatic melanoma.

This CDR3 is built from 15 residues. Trimming pared 1 base from V and 6 bases from J, leaving 11 bases between. The germline V gene encodes CDR1 SGHDT and CDR2 YYEEEE. Noted time point: pre-treatment baseline. Samples come from before therapy and from week 3 after the first blockade cycle. Prior systemic cancer therapy, immunosuppressant use and other active malignancies excluded patients. DNA loading was fixed at around 0.35 ug for all bulk PBMC samples. Only in-frame clones appear in the TCRdb table, and some are missing; sequencing was by immunoSEQ multiplex PCR. Of some 16,000 clones listed, more than 70% are singletons.

This receptor was obtained from a human donor with melanoma. The starting material was blood, obtained from a patient treated with checkpoint blockade. The chain carries TRBV5-6 and TRBJ1-6; D call uncertain. CDR3: CASSLWAAINSPLHF. CDR3 nucleotides: TGTGCCAGCAGCTTGTGGGCAGCGATTAATTCACCCCTCCACTTT.